This is a list of T cell receptor beta chains from one sample in a study of blood T cell repertoires in COVID-19. Some clones are missing from TCRdb's copy, which holds only in-frame ones; the method was immunoSEQ multiplex PCR. The sample lists 200,000 to 250,000 clones, about 88% seen once, with 5.5% to 7.5% in the top ten. The sample consisted of peripheral blood. All receptors derive from a woman aged 65 to 85 with active or convalescent COVID-19. Each CDR3 is given without its conserved first and last residue.

TRBV4-1,ASSEDRSQPQH
TRBV18,ASSPPYPGQPQETQY
TRBV6-6,ASRGGNEKLF
TRBV6-6,ASSYPPGRENIQY
TRBV4-3,ASSQGQMKNEQF
TRBV27,ASRGQGESPLH
TRBV12-3/TRBV12-4,ASSRGTGELF
TRBV7-2,ASSTRKTGTAYEQY
TRBV7-2,ASSYDGYTEAF
TRBV14,ASSQAQGYNEQF
TRBV5-6,ASSLLFWDRGHEQY
TRBV4-3,ASSRRSTDTQY
TRBV6-5,ASSLNSGNTIY
TRBV18,ASSDYSGSKNIQY
TRBV4-2,ASSQPQGASITEAF
TRBV2,ASSVQGGGQPQH
TRBV18,ASSPGSYEQY
TRBV7-9,ASSLITVRSTDTQY
TRBV6-5,ASSYHRDSNQPQH
TRBV5-1,ASSLTGKNIQY
TRBV14,ASSQNLQGAVPGSTGELF
TRBV11-2,ASSLEVGRKREQY
TRBV2,ASRATSGGDTQY
TRBV5-1,ASSVDRGNEQF
TRBV10-3,AISVGTGTVNTGELF
TRBV9,ASSVAPPTGLNTIY
TRBV7-2,ASSLGGRGYGYT
TRBV7-6,ASSFAGGMNTEAF
TRBV11-2,ASSPGFDEQF
TRBV14,ASSLTGGLGTGELF
TRBV14,ASSHPGQGPGYT
TRBV7-2,ASSLAVGTEQY
TRBV9,ASSPRQQPNTGELF
TRBV18,ASSPGTGYEQY
TRBV7-8,ASRSDRFNNQPQH
TRBV6-5,ATRWEPKNSPLH
TRBV11-2,ASSPGGAGFPDTQY
TRBV24-1,ATAEAMSPSGANVLT
TRBV2,ASPIQGNEQF
TRBV11-2,ASSLGSGPGNTIY
TRBV5-6,ASSSRISPAGGQPQH
TRBV2,ASSERSAGWLNTEAF
TRBV10-3,ATSGMETQY
TRBV19,ASSKDQGFNYGYT
TRBV4-1,ASSQVISQETQY
TRBV15,ATSGGGQNTEAF
TRBV9,ASSVVSGVGELF
TRBV6-2/TRBV6-3,ASSRPDRENEKLF
TRBV5-1,ASSLRGTLKATNEKLF
TRBV7-3,ASTTILVAAYGYT
TRBV24-1,ATSDRGTGELF
TRBV5-1,ASSLDLAGNTIY
TRBV7-2,ASSLGIRRSYGYT
TRBV6-5,ASKSRSSGANVLT
TRBV4-3,ASSQDFGRGGYT
TRBV12-3/TRBV12-4,ASSYQREAF
TRBV11-3,ASSPPGTGYSGANVLT
TRBV11-2,ASSRWERQPQH
TRBV3-1/TRBV3-2,ASSQGRPKNEQY